The 23 T cell receptor beta chains given below trace back to one sample, sequenced in a study of blood T cell repertoires in COVID-19. The protocol was immunoSEQ multiplex PCR, while the TCRdb copy is restricted to in-frame clones and leaves out a portion. The sample shows some 66,000 clones, around 90% of them seen only once. Source material: peripheral blood. The receptors shown here come from a human donor in a cohort sampled during active COVID-19.

Concerning this clone: One junction end disagrees with the germline gene, perhaps due to a read error. The rearrangement links TRBV7-7 to TRBJ1-4; TRBD1 agrees at 7 bases. The CDR3 sequence is 15 residues long. Germline CDR1 SSHAT, CDR2 FNYEAQ (reference sequence). The CDR3 sequence: CASSLAQGANEKLFF. As DNA, the CDR3 is TGTGCTAGCAGCTTAGCGCAGGGGGCTAATGAAAAACTGTTTTTT.

V and J are TRBV9 and TRBJ2-3; D is perhaps TRBD2 (5 bases). The V end lost 3 bases, the J end lost 6 bases, and 17 bases lay between the germline ends. The length of the CDR3 is 15 residues. Germline CDR1 reads SGDLS; CDR2 reads YYNGEE. CDR3 in amino acids: CASSGTGSLRDTQYF. CDR3 DNA sequence: TGTGCCAGCAGCGGGACTGGGAGTCTGAGGGATACGCAGTATTTT.

The CDR3: CASTMGGTSTDTQYF. DNA of the CDR3: TGTGCCAGCACCATGGGAGGGACTAGCACAGATACGCAGTATTTT. The chain has TRBV9 and TRBJ2-3; 7 positions agree with TRBD2. Germline CDR1 is SGDLS and CDR2 is YYNGEE. V lost 6 bases and J lost 0; bases outside the gene matches: 7. The CDR3 consists of 15 residues.

V gene TRBV4-3 combines with J gene TRBJ2-2; D remains unclear. V lost 0 bases to trimming and J lost 7 bases, with 9 bases between them. The germline CDR1 and CDR2 sequences are LGHNA and YSLEER. The length of the CDR3 is 14 residues. CDR3 sequence (DNA): TGCGCCAGCAGCCAAGACTCGCGGCTCGGGGAGCTGTTTTTT. Amino acid sequence: CASSQDSRLGELFF.

This chain uses TRBV7-2 with TRBJ1-2; 7 nucleotides match TRBD1. V shed 1 base, J shed 2 bases, and the junction held 4 bases outside the gene matches. In germline, CDR1 is SGHTA, CDR2 FQGNSA. CDR3 length: 15 residues. The CDR3 nucleotides read TGTGCCAGCAGCTTAGGCGGGACAGACAACTATGGCTACACCTTC. Encoded protein: CASSLGGTDNYGYTF.

The gene calls are TRBV30 and TRBJ1-2, with 7 bases aligning to TRBD1. V trimming: 0 bases; J trimming: 8 bases; junction bases outside the gene matches: 9. The CDR3 has 14 amino acids. Germline V gene sequence: CDR1 GTSNPN, CDR2 SVGIG (reference sequence). This CDR3 reads CAWSVRGGGGGYTF. The CDR3 nucleotides read TGTGCCTGGAGTGTAAGGGGAGGAGGGGGCGGCTACACCTTC.

The chain uses TRBV6-5 and TRBJ1-1; D is possibly TRBD1 (6 bases). CDR1 MNHEY and CDR2 SVGAGI come from the germline V gene. Trimming removed 7 bases from V and 1 base from J, with 13 bases in between. This CDR3 has 14 residues. In DNA, the CDR3 is TGTGCCAGCACCACTGACAGGAGGAACACTGAAGCTTTCTTT. Amino acid sequence: CASTTDRRNTEAFF.

The chain links TRBV3-1 (or the pseudogene TRBV3-2) to TRBJ1-4; 10 nucleotides match TRBD1. V was clipped by 4 bases and J by 8 bases; unmatched bases: 7. Germline V gene data show CDR1 as LGHDT and CDR2 as YNNKEL (reference sequence). This CDR3 comprises 15 residues. The CDR3 DNA reads as TGTGCCAGCAGCCGACGGACAGGGGGTTCGGAAAAACTGTTTTTT. The encoded protein is CASSRRTGGSEKLFF.

V gene TRBV3-1 (or the pseudogene TRBV3-2) combines with J gene TRBJ1-1; D is possibly TRBD1 (6 bases). CDR3 length equals 13 residues. Per the germline V gene, CDR1 is LGHDT and CDR2 is YNNKEL (reference sequence). With 2 bases removed from V and 4 bases from J, the gap between germline ends came to 8 bases. CDR3 nucleotides: TGTGCCAGCAGCCAATCCAGGGGCACTGAAGCTTTCTTT. Its protein is CASSQSRGTEAFF.

This chain joins TRBV6-5 and TRBJ1-6, with D hard to call. This CDR3 has 15 amino acids. Looked up from germline, CDR1 is MNHEY and CDR2 is SVGAGI. Between the trimmed V and J ends, which lost 6 bases and 3 bases, there was a span of 12 bases. The CDR3 loop reads CASSRLNSYNSPLHF. CDR3 sequence (DNA): TGTGCCAGCAGCCGATTGAATAGCTATAATTCACCCCTCCACTTT.

This chain joins TRBV5-8 and TRBJ2-5; D is uncertain. Between the trimmed V and J ends, which lost 0 bases and 1 base, there was a span of 10 bases. In germline, CDR1 is SGHTS, CDR2 YDEGEE. This CDR3 region has 15 residues. Written as DNA, the CDR3 is TGTGCCAGCAGCTTGGGGCGGTTAGCCCAAGAGACCCAGTACTTC. The encoded protein is CASSLGRLAQETQYF. Full variable domain (missing parts from reference TRBV5-8 and TRBJ2-5): EAGVTQSPTHLIKTRGQQATLRCSPISGHTSVYWYQQALGLGLQFLLWYDEGEERNRGNFPPRFSGRQFPNYSSELNVNALELEDSALYLCASSLGRLAQETQYFGPGTRLLVL.

The DNA of the CDR3 is TGCAGCGTCGTGGGACAATCGAACACTGAAGCTTTCTTT. This encodes CSVVGQSNTEAFF. This chain links TRBV29-1 with TRBJ1-1; D is possibly TRBD1 (6 bases). Germline V gives CDR1 SQVTM, CDR2 ANQGSEA. The V gene lost 6 bases and the J gene lost 1 base, with 12 bases spanning the gap. The CDR3 loop spans 13 amino acids. Supplemented by reference TRBV29-1 and TRBJ1-1, the full variable domain reads SAVISQKPSRDICQRGTSLTIQCQVDSQVTMMFWYRQQPGQSLTLIATANQGSEATYESGFVIDKFPISRPNLTFSTLTVSNMSPEDSSIYLCSVVGQSNTEAFFGQGTRLTVV.

The genes are TRBV11-2 and TRBJ2-1; no firm D call. The CDR3 covers 13 residues. V was clipped by 1 base and J by 5 bases, with 6 bases between them. Germline V CDR1 and CDR2: SGHAT, FQNNGV. Here the CDR3 reads CASSLVPDNEQFF. CDR3 nucleotide sequence: TGTGCCAGCAGCTTAGTTCCAGACAATGAGCAGTTCTTC.

The V gene is TRBV5-5, the J gene TRBJ1-5; D gene unclear. V gave up 4 bases and J gave up 0 bases, with 14 bases separating them. The length of the CDR3 is 16 residues. Germline V gives CDR1 SGHKS, CDR2 YYEKEE (reference sequence). In DNA, the CDR3 is TGTGCCAGCAGCCGGGAGTCGCCGGATAGCAATCAGCCCCAGCATTTT. Translating it yields CASSRESPDSNQPQHF.

In this sample, this clone is medium-sized. The rearrangement uses TRBV9 and TRBJ2-2, with 10 bases fitting TRBD2. This CDR3 contains 17 residues. Germline CDR1 and CDR2: SGDLS and YYNGEE. J gave up 6 bases and V 0 bases, and 8 bases lay outside the gene matches. The CDR3 DNA reads TGTGCCAGCAGCGTAGGAGGAGCGGGAGGGCCTCCCGGGGAGCTGTTTTTT. Protein sequence: CASSVGGAGGPPGELFF.

The V call is TRBV7-9, the J call TRBJ2-3, with D perhaps TRBD2 (5 bases). Germline-derived CDR1 and CDR2 are SEHNR and FQNEAQ (reference sequence). The CDR3 is made up of 16 amino acids. Between the trimmed V and J ends, which lost 2 bases and 5 bases, there was a span of 17 bases. DNA for the CDR3: TGTGCCAGCAGCTTAACTAGTTCAGGAGCCTTAGATACGCAGTATTTT. This translates into CASSLTSSGALDTQYF. Combining the CDR3 with reference TRBV7-9 and TRBJ2-3 gives the whole variable domain DTGVSQNPRHKITKRGQNVTFRCDPISEHNRLYWYRQTLGQGPEFLTYFQNEAQLEKSRLLSDRFSAERPKGSFSTLEIQRTEQGDSAMYLCASSLTSSGALDTQYFGPGTRLTVL.

V usage is TRBV7-2 and J usage is TRBJ2-2; no clear D gene. Germline V gene data show CDR1 as SGHTA and CDR2 as FQGNSA. The CDR3 consists of 12 residues. Trimming shortened V by 5 bases and J by 8 bases, and 9 bases separated the two germline ends. In nucleotides, the CDR3 is TGTGCCAGCAGCCCCGTAGAGGGGGAGCTGTTTTTT. It yields the protein CASSPVEGELFF.

The rearrangement links TRBV5-1 to TRBJ2-7; D uncertain. Trimming took 1 base from V and 2 from J, leaving 7 bases between them. This CDR3 contains 13 residues. CDR1 is SGHRS, CDR2 YFSETQ, per germline. The CDR3 DNA reads as TGCGCCAGCAGCTTGACAGCAACCTACGAGCAGTACTTC. It encodes CASSLTATYEQYF.

This chain uses TRBV9 with TRBJ2-7; D possibly corresponds to TRBD2 (7 bases). V dropped 3 bases and J dropped 2 bases, with 15 bases sitting between them. The CDR3 runs 15 residues. Per germline, CDR1 SGDLS and CDR2 YYNGEE. The CDR3, as DNA: TGTGCCAGCAGCGCAGGAGGGGGGGGGCCCTACGAGCAGTACTTC. Its protein product is CASSAGGGGPYEQYF. Filled out from reference TRBV9 and TRBJ2-7, the complete variable domain reads DSGVTQTPKHLITATGQRVTLRCSPRSGDLSVYWYQQSLDQGLQFLIQYYNGEERAKGNILERFSAQQFPDLHSELNLSSLELGDSALYFCASSAGGGGPYEQYFGPGTRLTVT.

The table lists this clone with a count of one. The chain employs TRBV5-1 and TRBJ2-7, with D maybe TRBD1 (6 bases). Per the germline V gene, CDR1 is SGHRS and CDR2 is YFSETQ. The V and J ends lost 1 base and 4 bases respectively, with 9 bases between them. The CDR3 runs 13 residues. CDR3 coding DNA: TGCGCCAGCAGCTTGCAGGGGACATACGAGCAGTACTTC. Its translation is CASSLQGTYEQYF.

V and J are TRBV27 and TRBJ2-1; TRBD2 might be the D (6 bases). Germline V CDR1 and CDR2: MNHEY, SMNVEV (reference sequence). Trimming took 5 bases from V and 4 from J, leaving 21 bases between them. The CDR3 runs 17 residues. CDR3 coding DNA: TGTGCCAGCAGTCACGGGGAAACGGGACTGAAATACAATGAGCAGTTCTTC. Amino acids: CASSHGETGLKYNEQFF.

The chain joins TRBV7-2 to TRBJ2-3; 7 nucleotides line up with TRBD1. The CDR3 length is 13 residues. Per germline, CDR1 SGHTA and CDR2 FQGNSA. Losses at the gene ends were 6 bases for V and 4 bases for J; bases not matched to a gene: 4. The CDR3 reads CASRWTGADTQYF. The CDR3 bases are TGTGCCAGCAGATGGACAGGCGCAGATACGCAGTATTTT.

This clone was picked up a small number of times. This chain joins TRBV3-1 (or the pseudogene TRBV3-2) and TRBJ2-7; D gene ambiguous. V lost 0 bases and J 6 bases, leaving 6 bases between the germline ends. The germline V gene encodes CDR1 LGHDT and CDR2 YNNKEL (reference sequence). The CDR3 has 12 residues. The CDR3 DNA follows: TGTGCCAGCAGCCAAGATCATTCCGAGCAGTACTTC. Protein sequence: CASSQDHSEQYF.